The rows below give T cell receptor beta chains drawn from one sample of a study of shared clonotypes between healthy human individuals. The data were produced by immunoSEQ multiplex PCR, yet TCRdb's version contains in-frame clones alone and is incomplete. Of millions of clones in the sample, roughly 93% were seen once. Sequencing used naive CD4+ T cells from PBMCs. Every receptor here comes from a man between 18 and 29 years old in good health. Some clones in this sample may be carry-over from other donors' samples. Each CDR3 is given without its conserved first and last residue.

j_call v_call cdr3_aa
TRBJ2-7 TRBV19 ASRRDRNLGEQY
TRBJ1-4 TRBV5-1 ASSPRAGAHEKLF
TRBJ2-3 TRBV9 ASSVAVPDTQY
TRBJ1-4 TRBV7-2 ASSSYRGGEKLF
TRBJ2-4 TRBV28 ASSTRTGGNIQY
TRBJ2-3 TRBV5-6 ASSLLTSGEDTQY
TRBJ2-7 TRBV27 ASSFQFSYEQY
TRBJ2-7 TRBV6-5 ASSYLVIVRQQY
TRBJ2-1 TRBV2 ASWLVVHEQF
TRBJ2-7 TRBV2 ASRIAGLVHEQY
TRBJ1-3 TRBV28 ASSFRQVSGNTIY
TRBJ2-1 TRBV19 ASSGTEQF
TRBJ2-6 TRBV6-5 ASSRQLSGANVLT
TRBJ1-1 TRBV29-1 SVHKLTGDTEAF
TRBJ1-1 TRBV10-3 AITGTVNTEAF
TRBJ2-7 TRBV5-6 ASIPGQGHYEQY
TRBJ2-3 TRBV10-3 AIRQTYTSTDTQY
TRBJ1-3 TRBV25-1 ASRADTSGNTIY
TRBJ1-2 TRBV18 ASSPALPDISSYGYT
TRBJ2-7 TRBV28 ASSLAGVPYEQY
TRBJ1-5 TRBV27 ASSLFAPPFSSNQPQH
TRBJ2-7 TRBV5-1 ASSMGFSYEQY
TRBJ1-5 TRBV18 ASSPDYSNQPQH
TRBJ1-2 TRBV5-1 ASSLVDGTNYGYT
TRBJ2-7 TRBV25-1 ASSEGQGLGQY
TRBJ1-3 TRBV2 ASSPESRNTIY